Detailed here is one T cell receptor beta chain. The specificity of this receptor is unknown. Per-base qualities were not stored, and no clone one base away is much larger. The data belong to a study of T cell therapy after organ transplantation (dated by TCRdb to between 2018 and 2021). With regard to the full study: Autologous CMV-specific T cells, expanded in vitro for around 14 days with a peptide pool of 30 HLA class I and II CMV epitopes, were used as therapy products. Patients received a median of 1.92 x 10^8 CMV-specific T cells across 2 to 6 intravenous infusions. Each patient got up to 6 T cell doses, given every 2 weeks, and was then monitored for roughly 30 weeks after finishing therapy. A follow-up TRBV repertoire analysis was performed on an open-label phase I trial of autologous CMV-specific adoptive T cell therapy in solid-organ transplant recipients. Blood samples for the short-term post-therapy time point were collected 4 to 8 weeks after therapy was completed. Of the approximately ten patients, eight were classified as clinical responders and two were classified as nonresponders. Of the ten or so patients, only seven or eight had long-term post-therapy samples available.

The CDR1 and CDR2 encoded by the germline V gene are MDHEN and SYDVKM. Spanning cysteine to phenylalanine, the CDR3 consists of 15 amino acids. Only the CDR3 portion is preserved as DNA: 45 bases, with reading frame beginning at the first base. V and J are trimmed by 5 bases and 5 bases, and the gene matches miss 4 bases of the junction. The immunoSEQ two-step, bias-controlled multiplex PCR assay was used to amplify TRB CDR3 regions from genomic DNA. CDR3 libraries were sequenced on an Illumina NextSeq 500. For the original study's pipeline: The immunoSEQ Analyzer platform was used for the initial alignment and bioinformatics, which included bias normalization against synthetic CDR3 analogs. V, D and J genes were annotated according to IMGT database definitions. For further TRBV analyses, VDJtools version 1.1.10 and the R package tcR version 2.2.1.11 were used with default settings. For the GLIPH analysis, version 1.0 was run with default settings. Significant clonotype frequency changes were tested by 2-sided binomial test with Benjamini-Hochberg correction (alpha = 0.01) in CDR3 sequences with at least 5 reads. TCRdb's version of the immuneACCESS table is confined to in-frame rearrangements and falls short of the full clone set. An unresolved V gene accounts for under half of the shortfall where checked; the remainder is of unknown origin. The V and J calls and clone size were taken over from that table, and D and trimming were inferred from the DNA. The sample includes approximately 20,000 clones, with about 81% observed a single time. The ten biggest clones cover roughly a tenth of the sample.

According to the study, the label for this sample's time point signals: 4-8 weeks after completion of therapy. The patients had received solid-organ transplants and had cytomegalovirus that was drug-resistant/recurrent. Nine to eleven trial participants were selected for repertoire analysis based on availability of post-therapy peripheral blood mononuclear cells. Viable CD3+CD8+CD4- lymphocytes were sorted from PBMCs on a BD FACSAria III. The Qiagen DNeasy Kit was used to extract genomic DNA from the sorted cells. The investigation overall reported the following: Few detected expansions in nonresponders may reflect reduced sample coverage from poor CD8+ T cell yield. Both transferred clonotypes and endogenous clonotypes not detected in the therapy products appeared to be included in post-therapy reconstitution. Marked pretherapy clonal expansions with minimal repertoire change after therapy were observed in nonresponders. Because the cohort was small, confounders such as concurrent antirejection and antiviral medications could not be assessed. Fold change in CD8 clonality after therapy was inversely correlated with pretherapy clonality, suggesting that less biased repertoires were more receptive to remodeling.

The source material was CD8+ T cells from blood, sampled after autologous CMV-specific T cell therapy. Recombination joined TRBV28 with TRBJ2-1; 12 central bases correspond to TRBD2. This TCR was sampled from a human patient who had received a solid organ transplant and had CMV disease. Once a transplant has taken place, some T cells may be donor derived. CDR3 loop: CASSLLAGGHNEQFF. The nucleotides are TGTGCCAGCAGTCTACTAGCGGGAGGTCACAATGAGCAGTTCTTC.